The present T cell receptor (beta chain) was sequenced within a study of cytomegalovirus exposure and HLA in healthy donors (dated by TCRdb to 2016 to 2017). General notes on the study: An earlier analysis of some 600 of the donors reported about 300 Gb of sequence data and approximately 120 million unique TCR beta sequences obtained from around 180 million T cells. A separate validation cohort of 100 to 150 different subjects was used in addition to the roughly 620-subject first cohort. The study used immunosequencing to profile the T cell repertoires of some 600 subjects and linked those repertoires to cytomegalovirus serostatus. Every repertoire in the discovery cohort had been generated on one and the same sequencing platform. Alongside the repertoire data, information on donor age, sex, ethnicity and CMV serostatus was compiled. Rather than drawing on any new phenotypic data, the later analysis identified candidate immune exposures from TCR beta sequences and the way those sequences occurred across donors. Class I and class II HLA loci were covered by the typing at four-digit resolution. Approximately 310 gigabases of sequencing data and around 85 million unique TCR sequences made up an early release that covered some 640 HLA-typed donors. High-throughput TCR immunosequencing, statistical association of individual TCRs with disease status, and machine learning were combined to predict cytomegalovirus infection status. Roughly five DR-DQ haplotypes were handled as single units for association and clustering because linkage in the cohort was strong. Among about 390 genotyped donors of the cohort, an average of 235,054 unique TCR beta nucleotide sequences were sequenced per donor, around 20% of them non-productive. The aim of the study was to test whether cataloging public T cell receptors could identify signatures of past pathogen exposure. In a later analysis, previously published TCR beta repertoires from hundreds of donors were re-analyzed and high-resolution HLA genotyping was added so that TCR occurrence patterns could be studied. To decide whether each TCR beta V gene segment behaved as functional or pseudogenic, an earlier analysis of some 600 of the donors relied on high-throughput TCR beta sequencing. In a later genetic analysis, genome-wide SNP genotypes for about 65% of the roughly 670 donors were used, and that subset was treated as a discovery cohort. Of the 300 to 500 genotyped donors, approximately 80% were placed in the genetic ancestry cluster associated with self-reported Caucasian donors. Typing coverage varied by locus: 629-630 donors for A, B, C, DRB1 and DQB1; 522 for DQA1; around 570 for DPA1; 450 to 480 for DPB1.

In total, approximately 690 healthy bone marrow donors made up the cohort. At the time of sampling, every cohort member was nominally healthy, though immune exposures that went unrecorded were likely present. The donor tested CMV seropositive and was one of the 289 seropositive cohort members. A peripheral blood sample was provided by each donor, and peripheral blood mononuclear cells were used for TCR beta sequencing. The Qiagen DNeasy Blood Extraction Kit was used to extract genomic DNA from the blood cell samples. What the authors observed across the whole study: Because counts were too low, seventeen rarely observed V segments, including chromosome 9 orphons, were excluded from the earlier analysis of several hundred of the donors. Only TCR beta chains were sequenced in this cohort, and the absence of alpha or paired-chain data limited detectable features. Linkage disequilibrium might explain the correlated functional status among segregating V segments, but an unknown experimental factor could not be excluded. A further reported finding was that TCR beta sequences accurately predicted the HLA-A and HLA-B alleles for most subjects in the first cohort. It was suggested by the authors that the approach could potentially be generalized to other disease states and immunological phenotypes. While some public TCRs were present in many individuals, most TCR sequences turned up only very rarely across donors. In both the original and validation cohorts, the classifier was reported to diagnose cytomegalovirus status with high specificity and sensitivity. For the cohort, immune exposure information was limited to CMV serostatus. In a later analysis, TCR association rates were found to vary across HLA loci, with the most associated TCRs seen for DRB1 alleles and the fewest for HLA-C alleles. A group of highly shared sequence variants was considered likely to be a technical artifact of the sequencing pipeline. A later genetic analysis associated a missense DCLRE1C variant with V-gene and J-gene trimming of TCR beta chains, and an independent cohort replicated the association. A later analysis associated about 16,000 TCR beta sequences with specific HLA alleles at a false discovery rate of 0.05. Because the 87-base-pair reads could not distinguish some IMGT-functional V segments, including TRBV6-2 and TRBV6-3, those segments were excluded. In a later analysis, several top co-occurrence clusters were reported to appear linked to parvovirus B19, influenza, CMV and Epstein-Barr virus. Compared with the 666-donor mean, donors in an Asian-associated ancestry cluster had fewer N-insertions in productive TCRs, according to a later genetic analysis. Strong co-occurrence of HLA alleles, especially DR and DQ, made assigning TCR associations to individual alleles difficult. In a later analysis, most CMV-associated TCR beta chains were found to appear HLA-restricted, with HLA associations seemingly driven largely by CMV exposure. A few of the identified cytomegalovirus-associated TCR beta chains were confirmed in vitro to be specific for cytomegalovirus antigens. An earlier analysis of approximately 500 of the donors showed that most TCR beta V segments appeared in productive rearrangements either about 87% or about 30% of the time, which broadly matched IMGT annotations. The study gave a list of more than 150 TCR beta chains associated with cytomegalovirus. A later analysis found that HLA-associated TCR beta chains were more clonally expanded and had lower generation probabilities than equally common non-associated chains. The presence/absence analyses assumed that sequencing depth was roughly uniform across donors, and that assumption may not be true. Because some donors lacked HLA typing at each locus, the association tests relied only on the typed subset.

CDR3 length: 19 amino acids, cysteine to phenylalanine. Of the read, only the CDR3 DNA is kept; its 57 bases are in frame from base 1. Reading the germline V gene (reference sequence) gives CDR1 MNHEY and CDR2 SMNVEV. The junction shows trimming of 3 bases on V and 3 bases on J, and the gene matches do not reach 13 bases of it. Library creation used the immunoSEQ multiplex PCR assay. For the multiplex PCR, a mixture combining 60 forward primers for TCR Vbeta segments and 13 reverse primers for TCR Jbeta segments was used. A multiplex PCR assay on genomic DNA amplified the CDR3 region of rearranged TCR beta genes. The Illumina HiSeq System was used to sequence the amplified TCR beta libraries as 87-base-pair reads. The paper's processing steps were these. In a later analysis, tens of millions of unique TCR beta chains were counted across the 500 to 700 repertoires, and roughly 9.9 million of these chains were shared by at least two donors. Raw reads were error-corrected and collapsed into unique sequences by a nearest-neighbor algorithm in which closely related sequences were merged to remove PCR and sequencing errors. V, D and J gene segments were assigned by aligning CDR3 sequences to IMGT reference sequences. For a sequence to be retained, a match of at least six nucleotides was required to both a V gene segment and a J gene segment. Rearrangements were called productive when the CDR3 lacked stop codons and stayed in frame with V and J; all others were non-productive. CDR3 was defined by IMGT convention, running from the second conserved V-encoded cysteine to the conserved J-encoded phenylalanine. Sequences without an unambiguous match to a single V gene segment were excluded from the earlier analysis of about 640 of the donors. In an earlier analysis of several hundred of the donors, V segments were called functional above 56.7% productive rearrangements and were called segregating when the between-donor standard deviation exceeded 5%. A statistical classification framework was built for diagnosing cytomegalovirus status from the catalog of TCR beta chain sequences. In a later analysis, V and J genes were assigned by comparing TCR nucleotide sequences against IMGT/GENE-DB human TR gene sequences. In a later analysis, CDR3 sequences and most-parsimonious VDJ recombination scenarios were assigned using the TCRdist pipeline. In a later analysis, each TCR beta chain was defined by its CDR3 amino acid sequence together with its V-gene family, and reads lacking a unique V-gene family were excluded. A later analysis removed 550 to 700 highly shared, low-generation-probability nucleotide sequences to deal with suspected cross-contamination and a sequencing artifact. In a later analysis, a clonal expansion index was calculated for each public chain from normalized within-repertoire ranks of inferred template counts. A later analysis computed generation probabilities with a VDJ recombination model fitted to out-of-frame rearrangements, and checked the results against IGoR. A later analysis scored TCR-TCR, TCR-HLA and TCR-CMV co-occurrence with hypergeometric tests, applying a repertoire-size bias correction to TCR pairs. A later analysis estimated false discovery rates by permuting HLA or CMV assignments 20 times. A later analysis grouped co-occurring TCRs with DBSCAN, adding TCRdist sequence similarity when clustering within HLA-allele-positive subsets. Repertoires with fewer than 30,000 or more than 120,000 public chains were left out of co-occurrence clustering, as were roughly five repertoires with anomalous nucleotide sharing. The source is immuneACCESS, and TCRdb retained only in-frame sequences with V and J called. Part of the clones is not carried over; for the studies checked, unresolved V genes explain less than half of this, and the remainder is unexplained. V, J and clone size derive from that table, while D and trimming were established from the DNA sequence. This sample holds about 140,000 clones; approximately 73% were observed only once. The top ten constitute under 11% of the sample.

This clone has more than one count but fewer than ten. What this receptor recognizes is not known. Per-base quality was not reported, and no clone a single base away is much larger than it. This chain is built from TRBV27 and TRBJ2-1, with 11 bases matching TRBD2. The receptor was derived from a man aged 25-45 years in good health and CMV-seropositive. The sequencing input was PBMCs. Here the CDR3 is given as CASSFEASGRTPNYNEQFF. The sequenced DNA is TGTGCCAGCAGTTTTGAGGCTAGCGGGAGGACGCCCAACTACAATGAGCAGTTCTTC.